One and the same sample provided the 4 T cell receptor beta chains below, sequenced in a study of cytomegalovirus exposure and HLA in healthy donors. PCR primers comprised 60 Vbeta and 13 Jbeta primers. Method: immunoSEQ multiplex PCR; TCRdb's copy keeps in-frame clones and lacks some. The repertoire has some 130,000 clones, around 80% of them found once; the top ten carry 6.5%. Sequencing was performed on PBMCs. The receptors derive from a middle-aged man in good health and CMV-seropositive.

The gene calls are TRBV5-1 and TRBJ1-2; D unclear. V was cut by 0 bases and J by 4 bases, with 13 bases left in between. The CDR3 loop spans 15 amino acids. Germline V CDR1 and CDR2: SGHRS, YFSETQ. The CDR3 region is CASSLDGGSAYGYTF. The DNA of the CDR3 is TGCGCCAGCAGCTTGGACGGAGGCTCCGCCTATGGCTACACCTTC.

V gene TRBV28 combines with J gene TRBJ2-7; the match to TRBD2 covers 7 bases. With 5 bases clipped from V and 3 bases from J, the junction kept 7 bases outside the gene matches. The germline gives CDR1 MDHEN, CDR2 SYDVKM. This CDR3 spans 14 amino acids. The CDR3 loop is CASSPQGLIYEQYF. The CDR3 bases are TGTGCCAGCAGTCCCCAGGGACTAATCTACGAGCAGTACTTC.

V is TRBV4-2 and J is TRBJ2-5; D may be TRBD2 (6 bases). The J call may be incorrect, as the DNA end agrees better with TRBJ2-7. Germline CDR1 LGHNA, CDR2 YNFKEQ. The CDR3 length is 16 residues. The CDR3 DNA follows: TGTGCCAGCAGCCAAGATTTTTCGGGAGCCAGATACGAGCAGTACTTC. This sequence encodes CASSQDFSGARYEQYF.

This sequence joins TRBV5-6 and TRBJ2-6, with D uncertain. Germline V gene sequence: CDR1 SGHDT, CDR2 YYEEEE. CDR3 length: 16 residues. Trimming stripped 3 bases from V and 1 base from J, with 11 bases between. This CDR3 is CASSSRARSGANVLTF. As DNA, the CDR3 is TGTGCCAGCAGCTCACGTGCGAGATCTGGGGCCAACGTCCTGACTTTC.